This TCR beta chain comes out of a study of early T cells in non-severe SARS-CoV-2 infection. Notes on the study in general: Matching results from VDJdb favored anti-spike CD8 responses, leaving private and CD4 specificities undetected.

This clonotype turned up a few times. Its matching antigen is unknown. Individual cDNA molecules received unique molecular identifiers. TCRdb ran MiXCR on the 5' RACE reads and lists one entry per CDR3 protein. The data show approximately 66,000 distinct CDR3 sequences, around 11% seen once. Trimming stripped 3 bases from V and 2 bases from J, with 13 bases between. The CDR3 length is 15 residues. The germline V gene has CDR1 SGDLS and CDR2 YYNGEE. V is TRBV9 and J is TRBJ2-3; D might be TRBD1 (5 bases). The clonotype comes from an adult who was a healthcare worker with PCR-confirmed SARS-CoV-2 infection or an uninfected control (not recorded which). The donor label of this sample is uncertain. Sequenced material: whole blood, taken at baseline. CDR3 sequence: CASSARGAYTDTQYF. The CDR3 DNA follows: TGTGCCAGCAGCGCAAGGGGCGCGTACACAGATACGCAGTATTTT.